This T cell receptor beta chain was obtained from a study of CD8 T cells in ankylosing spondylitis. One entry per CDR3 protein results from TCRdb running MiXCR on the 5' RACE reads. The profile shows 150,000 to 200,000 distinct CDR3 sequences, about 20% of them singletons. This clonotype was counted once. Its target is unknown. CDR3 length equals 17 residues. Trimming shortened V by 1 base and J by 4 bases, and 17 bases separated the two germline ends. Study-level results: A TCR beta motif made of about eight highly homologous variants seemed typical of ankylosing spondylitis blood.

The sequence was obtained from a male donor under 30 with ankylosing spondylitis or in good health (not recorded which). The chain employs TRBV12-3 or TRBV12-4 and TRBJ2-1; D gene uncertain. The sample consisted of blood, either unsorted or a sorted T cell fraction (not recorded which). The CDR3 nucleotides read TGTGCCAGCAGTTTAGAGGGCTTGACGAGATCTTACAATGAGCAGTTCTTC. Translating gives CASSLEGLTRSYNEQFF.